This T cell receptor beta chain is from a study of control samples from healthy donors and cancer patients. Profiled with immunoSEQ multiplex PCR; TCRdb holds only in-frame clones, not every one. The sample includes 200,000 to 250,000 clones, just under 95% of them seen just once. J was trimmed by 4 bases and V by 1 base; bases with no gene match: 5. This CDR3 comprises 15 residues. Germline V gene lookup returns CDR1 SGDLS and CDR2 YYNGEE. The sample comprised blood. The V call is TRBV9, the J call TRBJ2-1; 7 bases align to TRBD2. The clonotype was recovered from a middle-aged man in good health. CDR3 sequence (DNA): TGTGCCAGCAGCGTACTCGGGGGGACTTACAATGAGCAGTTCTTC. It translates to CASSVLGGTYNEQFF.